The rows below give T cell receptor beta chains drawn from one sample of a study of T cell responses to AZD1222 COVID-19 vaccine. TCRdb's copy holds only in-frame clones and misses some; the assay was immunoSEQ multiplex PCR. The repertoire consists of some 79,000 clones, with about 78% occurring once and the leading ten covering around 48%. The sequenced sample was peripheral blood, obtained 28 days after the second AZD1222 dose. Source of these receptors: an adult who received the AZD1222 COVID-19 vaccine. CDR3s include the opening cysteine and the closing phenylalanine or tryptophan. Fields, in order: V gene, J gene, clone size, D gene, CDR3 DNA, CDR3 protein. D genes are given only for firm matches. Clone size is stated in some rows and not others, as once, few, many or a class when expanded.

TRBV19	TRBJ1-1	.	.	TGTGCCAGTAGTATCAGGTCTGAAGCTTTCTTT	CASSIRSEAFF
TRBV2	TRBJ1-5	.	.	TGTGCCAGCAGTGTGCCTCTGGCGGGCAATCAGCCCCAGCATTTT	CASSVPLAGNQPQHF
TRBV18	TRBJ2-1	.	TRBD2	TGTGCCAGCTCACCGTTTCTAGCGGGATTAAATATTTCTGTAGAGTTCTTC	CASSPFLAGLNISVEFF
TRBV3-1/TRBV3-2	TRBJ2-7	few	.	TGTGCCAGCAGCCAAGATATGAGGGCGTACGAGCAGTACTTC	CASSQDMRAYEQYF
TRBV29-1	TRBJ1-1	once	.	TGCAGCGTCGGGACGGGGATGAACACTGAAGCTTTCTTT	CSVGTGMNTEAFF
TRBV19	TRBJ2-1	.	.	TGTGCCAGTAGTATAGGGACGGGGTACAATGAGCAGTTCTTC	CASSIGTGYNEQFF
TRBV3-1/TRBV3-2	TRBJ2-3	once	TRBD2	TGTGCCAGCAGCAGAAGCGGGGACCTCGGGGATACGCAGTATTTT	CASSRSGDLGDTQYF
TRBV6-5	TRBJ2-2	.	TRBD1	TGTGCCAGCAGTTACGGGGGACGAGGGGGCGCCGGGGAGCTGTTTTTT	CASSYGGRGGAGELFF
TRBV3-1/TRBV3-2	TRBJ2-2	.	TRBD1	TGTGCCAGCAGCCGACCGGGACAGGGGGTTCTAGGGGAGCTGTTTTTT	CASSRPGQGVLGELFF
TRBV7-2	TRBJ2-4	few	TRBD1	TGTGCCAGCAGCTTAAATCGGGGACAGGGGGCTATAAACATTCAGTACTTC	CASSLNRGQGAINIQYF
TRBV29-1	TRBJ2-7	.	TRBD1	TGCAGCGTCGGACAGGGCATCTACGAGCAGTACTTC	CSVGQGIYEQYF